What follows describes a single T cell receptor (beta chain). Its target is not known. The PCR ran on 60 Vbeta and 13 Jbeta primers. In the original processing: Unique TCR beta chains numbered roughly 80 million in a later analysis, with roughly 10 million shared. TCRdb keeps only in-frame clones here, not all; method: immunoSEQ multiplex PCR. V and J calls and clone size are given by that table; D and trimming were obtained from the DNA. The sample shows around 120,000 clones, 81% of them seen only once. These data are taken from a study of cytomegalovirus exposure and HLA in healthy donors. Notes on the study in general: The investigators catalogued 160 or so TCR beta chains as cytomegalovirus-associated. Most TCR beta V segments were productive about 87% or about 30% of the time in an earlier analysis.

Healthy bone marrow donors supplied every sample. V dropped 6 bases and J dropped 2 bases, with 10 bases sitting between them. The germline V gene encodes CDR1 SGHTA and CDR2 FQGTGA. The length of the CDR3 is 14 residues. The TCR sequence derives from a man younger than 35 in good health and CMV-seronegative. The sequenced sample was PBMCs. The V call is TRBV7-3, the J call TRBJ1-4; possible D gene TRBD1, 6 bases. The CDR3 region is CASSTGITNEKLFF. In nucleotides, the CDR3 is TGTGCCAGCAGTACAGGGATCACTAATGAAAAACTGTTTTTT.